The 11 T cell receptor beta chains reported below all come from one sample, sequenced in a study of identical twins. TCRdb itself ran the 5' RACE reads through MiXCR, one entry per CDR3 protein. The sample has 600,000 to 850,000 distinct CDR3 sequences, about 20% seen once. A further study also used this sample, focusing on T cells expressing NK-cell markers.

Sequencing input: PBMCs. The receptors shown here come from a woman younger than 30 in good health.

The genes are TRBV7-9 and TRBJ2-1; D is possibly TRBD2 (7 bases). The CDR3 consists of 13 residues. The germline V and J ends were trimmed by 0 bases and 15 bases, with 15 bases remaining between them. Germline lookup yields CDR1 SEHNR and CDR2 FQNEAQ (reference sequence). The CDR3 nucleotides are TGTGCCAGCAGCTTAGCGGGAGGGGGATGGCCGTTCTTC. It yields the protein CASSLAGGGWPFF.

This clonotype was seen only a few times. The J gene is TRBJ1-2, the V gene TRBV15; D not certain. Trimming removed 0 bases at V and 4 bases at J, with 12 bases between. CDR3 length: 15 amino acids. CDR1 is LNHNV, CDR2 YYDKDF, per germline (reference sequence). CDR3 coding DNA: TGTGCCACCAGCAGAGATCTGGCCATTGTCTATGGCTACACCTTC. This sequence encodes CATSRDLAIVYGYTF.

CDR3 loop: CATADGRATGELFF. CDR3 bases: TGTGCCACCGCAGACGGGAGGGCCACCGGGGAGCTGTTTTTT. The V call is TRBV24-1, the J call TRBJ2-2; 8 bases are a match to TRBD2. The ends lost 9 bases at V and 4 bases at J; junction bases unmatched: 6. CDR3 length: 14 residues. CDR1 and CDR2 (germline): KGHDR, SFDVKD.

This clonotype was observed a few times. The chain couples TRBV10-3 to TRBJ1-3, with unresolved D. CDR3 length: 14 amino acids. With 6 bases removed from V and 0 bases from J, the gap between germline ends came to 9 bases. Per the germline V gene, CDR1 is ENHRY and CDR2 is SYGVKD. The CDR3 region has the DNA TGTGCCATCAGCCCGGGTCTCTCTGGAAACACCATATATTTT. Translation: CAISPGLSGNTIYF.

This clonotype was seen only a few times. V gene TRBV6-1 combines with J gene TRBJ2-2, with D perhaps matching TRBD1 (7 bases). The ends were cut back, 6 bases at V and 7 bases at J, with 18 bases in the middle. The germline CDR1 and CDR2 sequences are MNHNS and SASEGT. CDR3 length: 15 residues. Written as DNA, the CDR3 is TGTGCCAGCAGGCGGGACAGTCGGACTGGCGGGGAGCTGTTTTTT. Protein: CASRRDSRTGGELFF.

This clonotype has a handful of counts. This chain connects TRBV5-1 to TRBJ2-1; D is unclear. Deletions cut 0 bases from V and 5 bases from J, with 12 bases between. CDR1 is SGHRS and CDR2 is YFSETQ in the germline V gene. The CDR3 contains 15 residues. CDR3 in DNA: TGCGCCAGCAGCTTGGAAGGGCGGTCTCACAATGAGCAGTTCTTC. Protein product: CASSLEGRSHNEQFF.

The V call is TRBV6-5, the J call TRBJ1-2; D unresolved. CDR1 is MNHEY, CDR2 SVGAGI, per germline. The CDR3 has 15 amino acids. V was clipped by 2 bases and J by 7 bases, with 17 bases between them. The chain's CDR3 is CASSYASERSGGYTF. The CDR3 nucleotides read TGTGCCAGCAGTTACGCCTCTGAGAGGTCGGGTGGCTACACCTTC.

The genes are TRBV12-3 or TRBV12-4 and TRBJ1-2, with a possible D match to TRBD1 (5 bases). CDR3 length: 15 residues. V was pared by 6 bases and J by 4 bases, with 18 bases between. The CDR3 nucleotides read TGTGCCAGCAGCCCCTCGGCGACAGAATCCTATGGCTACACCTTC. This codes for CASSPSATESYGYTF.

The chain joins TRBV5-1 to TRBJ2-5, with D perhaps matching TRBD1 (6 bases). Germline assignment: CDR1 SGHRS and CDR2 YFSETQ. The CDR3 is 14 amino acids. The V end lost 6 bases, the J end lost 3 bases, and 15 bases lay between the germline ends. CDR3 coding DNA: TGCGCCAGCACCGGACAGCAGCCAAAAGAGACCCAGTACTTC. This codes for CASTGQQPKETQYF.

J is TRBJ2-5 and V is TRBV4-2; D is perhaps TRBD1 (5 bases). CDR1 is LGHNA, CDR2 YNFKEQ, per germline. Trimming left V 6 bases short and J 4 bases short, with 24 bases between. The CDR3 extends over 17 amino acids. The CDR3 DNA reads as TGTGCCAGCAGACCCTCACCGAACGCAGGGTACCCAGAGACCCAGTACTTC. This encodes CASRPSPNAGYPETQYF.

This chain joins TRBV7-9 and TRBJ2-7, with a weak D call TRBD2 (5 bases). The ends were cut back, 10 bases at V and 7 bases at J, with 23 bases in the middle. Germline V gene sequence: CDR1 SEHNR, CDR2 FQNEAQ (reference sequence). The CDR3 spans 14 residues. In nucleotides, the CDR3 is TGTGCCACCGGTCGAGAAGTTCGACCGGGAGAGCAGTACTTC. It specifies CATGREVRPGEQYF. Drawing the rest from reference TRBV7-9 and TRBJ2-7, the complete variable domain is DTGVSQNPRHKITKRGQNVTFRCDPISEHNRLYWYRQTLGQGPEFLTYFQNEAQLEKSRLLSDRFSAERPKGSFSTLEIQRTEQGDSAMYLCATGREVRPGEQYFGPGTRLTVT.